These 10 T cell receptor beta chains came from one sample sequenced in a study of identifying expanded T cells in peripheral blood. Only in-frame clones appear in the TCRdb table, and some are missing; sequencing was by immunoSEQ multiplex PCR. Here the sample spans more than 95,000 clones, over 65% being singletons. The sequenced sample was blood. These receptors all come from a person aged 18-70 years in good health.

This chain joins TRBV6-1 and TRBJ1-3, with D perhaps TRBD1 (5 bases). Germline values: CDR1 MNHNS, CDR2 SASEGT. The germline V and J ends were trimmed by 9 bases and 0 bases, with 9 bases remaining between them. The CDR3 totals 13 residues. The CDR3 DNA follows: TGTGCCAGTCGGACACCCTCTGGAAACACCATATATTTT. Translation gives CASRTPSGNTIYF.

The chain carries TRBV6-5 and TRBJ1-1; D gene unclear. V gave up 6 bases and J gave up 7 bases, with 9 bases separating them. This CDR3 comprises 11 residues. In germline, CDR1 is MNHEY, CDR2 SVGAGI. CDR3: CASSRGLEAFF. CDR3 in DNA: TGTGCCAGCAGCAGAGGGCTTGAAGCTTTCTTT.

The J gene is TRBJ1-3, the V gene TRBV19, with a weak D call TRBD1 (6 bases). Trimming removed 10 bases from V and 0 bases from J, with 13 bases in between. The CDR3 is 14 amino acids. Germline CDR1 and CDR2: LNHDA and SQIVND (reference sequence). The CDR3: CATGDRSSGNTIYF. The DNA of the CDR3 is TGTGCCACCGGAGACAGGAGCTCTGGAAACACCATATATTTT.

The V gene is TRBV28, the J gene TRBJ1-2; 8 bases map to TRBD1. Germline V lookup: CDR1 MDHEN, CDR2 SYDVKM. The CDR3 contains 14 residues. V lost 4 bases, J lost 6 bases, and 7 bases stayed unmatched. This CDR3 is CASSSLDRVDGYTF. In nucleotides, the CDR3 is TGTGCCAGCAGTTCCCTGGACAGGGTCGATGGCTACACCTTC.

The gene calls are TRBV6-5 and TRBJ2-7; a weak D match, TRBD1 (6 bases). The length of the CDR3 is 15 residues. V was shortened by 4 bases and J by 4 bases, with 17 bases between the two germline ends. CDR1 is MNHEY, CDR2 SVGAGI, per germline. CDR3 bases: TGTGCCAGCAGTTCCCCTCCGGCGCAGGGGTACGAGCAGTACTTC. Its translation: CASSSPPAQGYEQYF.

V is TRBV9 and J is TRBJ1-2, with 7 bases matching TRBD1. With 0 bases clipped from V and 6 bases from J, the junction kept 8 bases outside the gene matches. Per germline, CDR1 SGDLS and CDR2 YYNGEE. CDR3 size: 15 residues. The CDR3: CASSVGSRQGDGYTF. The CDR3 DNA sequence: TGTGCCAGCAGCGTAGGATCGAGACAGGGAGATGGCTACACCTTC. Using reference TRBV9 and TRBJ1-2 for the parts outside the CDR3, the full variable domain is DSGVTQTPKHLITATGQRVTLRCSPRSGDLSVYWYQQSLDQGLQFLIQYYNGEERAKGNILERFSAQQFPDLHSELNLSSLELGDSALYFCASSVGSRQGDGYTFGSGTRLTVV.

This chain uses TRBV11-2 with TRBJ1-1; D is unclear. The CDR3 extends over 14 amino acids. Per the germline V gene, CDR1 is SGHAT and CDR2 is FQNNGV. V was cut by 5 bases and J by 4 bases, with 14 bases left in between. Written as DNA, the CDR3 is TGTGCCAGCAGCCTTGTATTGGTCAGCACTGAAGCTTTCTTT. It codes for CASSLVLVSTEAFF.

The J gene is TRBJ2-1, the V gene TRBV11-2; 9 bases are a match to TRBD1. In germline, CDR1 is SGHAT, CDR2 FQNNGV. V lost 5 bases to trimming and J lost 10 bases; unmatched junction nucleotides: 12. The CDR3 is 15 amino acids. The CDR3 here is CASSKSGTGLGEQFF. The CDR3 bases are TGTGCCAGCAGCAAATCCGGGACAGGGCTTGGGGAGCAGTTCTTC.

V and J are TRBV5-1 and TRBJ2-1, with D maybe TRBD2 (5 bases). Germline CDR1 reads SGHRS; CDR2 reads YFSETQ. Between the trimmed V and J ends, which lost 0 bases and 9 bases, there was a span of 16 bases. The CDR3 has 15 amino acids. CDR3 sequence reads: CASSLETGILSEQFF. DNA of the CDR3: TGCGCCAGCAGCTTGGAGACGGGGATCCTCAGTGAGCAGTTCTTC.

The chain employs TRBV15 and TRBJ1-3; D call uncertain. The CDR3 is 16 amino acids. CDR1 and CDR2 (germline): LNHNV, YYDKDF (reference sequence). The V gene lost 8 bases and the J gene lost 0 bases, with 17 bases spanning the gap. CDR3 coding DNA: TGTGCCACCGCGACACGGGGATACGGCTCTGGAAACACCATATATTTT. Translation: CATATRGYGSGNTIYF.